These T cell receptor beta chains were read from a single sample in a study of human T cells and chemical hapten exposure. One entry per CDR3 protein results from TCRdb running MiXCR on the RACE reads. The table has about 380,000 distinct CDR3 sequences, around 5% seen once. Sequenced material: whole blood, taken in connection with sensitization to the hapten diphenylcyclopropenone (DPC). These receptors were collected from a woman between 45 and 65 years old with alopecia areata. Some clones in this sample may be carry-over from other donors' samples. Each CDR3 is given without its conserved first and last residue. Each record gives: J gene, V gene, CDR3 protein.

TRBJ1-2,TRBV20-1,SARLRTGERYGYT
TRBJ1-1,TRBV5-1,ASSNSLLNTEAF
TRBJ2-6,TRBV27,ASSGQGGRANVLT
TRBJ2-3,TRBV11-2,ASSLVGGLPDTQY
TRBJ2-5,TRBV12-3/TRBV12-4,ASSLDPGRETQY
TRBJ2-5,TRBV28,ASSLGGQGRETQY
TRBJ1-5,TRBV3-1,ASSQVGGNQPQH
TRBJ1-5,TRBV27,ASSLERDNQPQH
TRBJ1-2,TRBV29-1,SVEDATGFNYGYT
TRBJ2-4,TRBV7-9,ASSPRAGLAKNIQY
TRBJ1-1,TRBV5-1,ASSLEPDMNTEAF
TRBJ2-2,TRBV6-1,ASRRVTPNTGELF
TRBJ1-1,TRBV12-3/TRBV12-4,ASTLRDTEAF
TRBJ2-1,TRBV12-3/TRBV12-4,ASSPRGGLTYNEQF
TRBJ2-4,TRBV11-2,ASSLAGGEGIQY
TRBJ2-7,TRBV7-7,ASSLAKKKGYEQY
TRBJ2-3,TRBV6-5,ASSRTGPTDTQY
TRBJ2-3,TRBV7-9,ASTRQREGTDTQY
TRBJ1-5,TRBV12-3/TRBV12-4,ASSSNHQPQH
TRBJ2-7,TRBV9,ASSTDRLSEQY
TRBJ2-7,TRBV27,ASSYGQTPYEQY
TRBJ2-3,TRBV2,AGQGQGQDTQY
TRBJ2-3,TRBV4-1,ASSQTTSGGSDTQY
TRBJ1-4,TRBV4-2,ASSQQPGAGEKLF
TRBJ1-3,TRBV20-1,SARAGRYSGNTIY
TRBJ2-3,TRBV20-1,SARRLAGLSVTDTQY
TRBJ2-3,TRBV10-2,ASSESKGSGGTDTQY
TRBJ2-4,TRBV11-2,ASSLGQTPKNIQY
TRBJ2-7,TRBV27,ASSFGRTSYEQY
TRBJ2-3,TRBV7-2,ASSSVPGSGTQY
TRBJ1-4,TRBV7-9,ASSLAGAVNEKLF
TRBJ2-2,TRBV2,ASNGQGVTTGELF
TRBJ2-2,TRBV24-1,ATSPAMNTGELF
TRBJ2-7,TRBV25-1,ASNPKGVGGQQY
TRBJ2-2,TRBV29-1,SCIRDYTGELF
TRBJ1-5,TRBV12-3/TRBV12-4,ASSAPGTYPSSNQPQH
TRBJ2-1,TRBV7-2,ASSSSGAGDEQF
TRBJ2-7,TRBV2,ASTPTVVSYEQY
TRBJ1-1,TRBV5-4,ASSMTETEAF
TRBJ2-1,TRBV2,ASRDGSSYNEQF
TRBJ2-5,TRBV2,ASSEAPQGEY
TRBJ1-2,TRBV5-1,ASSHSPNRAGYGYT
TRBJ1-6,TRBV6-1,ASSASRAGSPLH
TRBJ2-6,TRBV2,ASSEDSLSGANVLT
TRBJ2-7,TRBV12-3/TRBV12-4,ASNAPGDSPYEQY
TRBJ2-7,TRBV12-3/TRBV12-4,ASSPPSGRYEQY
TRBJ2-3,TRBV20-1,SARDRKRNTDTQY
TRBJ2-5,TRBV7-2,ASSLGVGGETQY
TRBJ1-3,TRBV6-5,ASRTPSSGNTIY
TRBJ2-1,TRBV6-2/TRBV6-3,ASLLLAGDEQF
TRBJ2-7,TRBV3-1,ASSHQGRDEQY